What follows is one TCR beta chain and its context. This record belongs to a study of cytomegalovirus exposure and HLA in healthy donors. Primers: 60 Vbeta forward and 13 Jbeta reverse. The protocol was immunoSEQ multiplex PCR, while the TCRdb copy is restricted to in-frame clones and leaves out a portion. Among about 150,000 clones, approximately 79% were seen once, and the ten largest hold roughly 6.3%. Sequenced material: PBMCs. This sequence was found in a man between 50 and 59 years old in good health and CMV-seropositive.

This CDR3 is CATSRDRRVGQTQETQYF. The CDR3 region has the DNA TGTGCCACCAGCAGAGATAGGAGGGTTGGGCAGACACAAGAGACCCAGTACTTC. The chain couples TRBV15 to TRBJ2-5; a possible D gene is TRBD2 (6 bases). Germline V lookup: CDR1 LNHNV, CDR2 YYDKDF (reference sequence). The CDR3 is 18 residues long. V lost 0 bases and J lost 2, with 19 bases in between.